Described below is a single TCR beta chain sequence and its context. The antigen remains unidentified. It was by 5' RACE with UMI labels that the TRB cDNA libraries were prepared. TCRdb re-called the 5' RACE reads; one entry per CDR3 protein, DNA not given. This sample's table reports roughly 45,000 distinct CDR3 sequences. In triplicate, each CD8+ T cell subset was sorted at a few hundred thousand cells per replicate. Naive CD8+ T cells displayed a CD45RO-CCR7+CD27+CD95- phenotype. The sample belongs to a study of CXCR3-negative and CXCR3-positive naive CD8 T cells. The study, taken as a whole, reports: Relative to memory CD8+ cells, whose diversity was much lower, both naive subsets had comparably high diversity. Researchers reported similar TRBV-TRBJ usage in naive CXCR3-negative and CXCR3-positive cells, though memory differed.

This CDR3 contains 13 residues. In germline, CDR1 is MDHEN, CDR2 SYDVKM. Sequenced sample: naive CXCR3- CD8+ T cells from blood. Indicated subset: CD45RO-CCR7+CD27+CD95- naive CD8+ T cells lacking CXCR3 (TNR3-). This receptor was identified in a human donor in good health. Some clones in this sample may be carry-over from other donors' samples. The chain carries TRBV28 and TRBJ2-1; TCRdb proposes TRBD1, but this gene call is untestable without DNA. This CDR3 is CASSGGGAEEQFF.